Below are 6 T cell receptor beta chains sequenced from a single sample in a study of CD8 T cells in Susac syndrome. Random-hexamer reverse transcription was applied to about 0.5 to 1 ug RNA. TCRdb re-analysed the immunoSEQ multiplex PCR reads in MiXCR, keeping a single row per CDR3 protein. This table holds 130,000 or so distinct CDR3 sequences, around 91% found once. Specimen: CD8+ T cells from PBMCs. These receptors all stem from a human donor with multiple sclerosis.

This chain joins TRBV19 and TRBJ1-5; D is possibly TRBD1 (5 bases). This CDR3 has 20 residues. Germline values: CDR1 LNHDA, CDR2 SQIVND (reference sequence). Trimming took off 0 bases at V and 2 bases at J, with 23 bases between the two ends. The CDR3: CASSIDLETVRIVGNQPQHF. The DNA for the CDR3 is TGTGCCAGTAGTATAGATCTCGAGACAGTGAGGATAGTTGGCAATCAGCCCCAGCATTTT.

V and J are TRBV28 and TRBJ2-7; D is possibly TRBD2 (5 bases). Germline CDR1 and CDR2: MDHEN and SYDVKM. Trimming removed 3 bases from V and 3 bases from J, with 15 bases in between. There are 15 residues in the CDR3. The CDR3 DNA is TGTGCCAGCAGTTTCCAGACGGGGATTTACTACGAGCAGTACTTC. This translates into CASSFQTGIYYEQYF.

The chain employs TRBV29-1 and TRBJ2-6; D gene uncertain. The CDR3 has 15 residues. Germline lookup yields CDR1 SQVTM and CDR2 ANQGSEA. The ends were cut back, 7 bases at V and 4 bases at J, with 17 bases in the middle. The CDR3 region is CSGLLTVPGANVLTF. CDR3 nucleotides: TGCAGCGGCCTATTAACAGTCCCCGGGGCCAACGTCCTGACTTTC.

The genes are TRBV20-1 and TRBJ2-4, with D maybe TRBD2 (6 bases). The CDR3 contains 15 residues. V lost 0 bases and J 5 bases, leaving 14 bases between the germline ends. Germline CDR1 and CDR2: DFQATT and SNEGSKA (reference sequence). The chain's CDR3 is CSARDLEGRENIQYF. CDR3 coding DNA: TGCAGTGCTAGAGATCTGGAGGGGCGCGAAAACATTCAGTACTTC.

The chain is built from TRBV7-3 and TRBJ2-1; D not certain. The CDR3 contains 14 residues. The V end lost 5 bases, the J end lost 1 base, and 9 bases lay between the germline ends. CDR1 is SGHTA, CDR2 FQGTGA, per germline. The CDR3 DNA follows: TGTGCCAGCAGCCTCTACGCATCCTACAATGAGCAGTTCTTC. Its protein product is CASSLYASYNEQFF.

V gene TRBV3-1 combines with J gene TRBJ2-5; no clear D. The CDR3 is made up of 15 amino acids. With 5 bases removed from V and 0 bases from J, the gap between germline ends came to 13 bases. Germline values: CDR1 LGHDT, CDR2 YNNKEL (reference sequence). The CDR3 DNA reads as TGTGCCAGCAGCTCCCGGACGAAGTACCAAGAGACCCAGTACTTC. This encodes CASSSRTKYQETQYF.